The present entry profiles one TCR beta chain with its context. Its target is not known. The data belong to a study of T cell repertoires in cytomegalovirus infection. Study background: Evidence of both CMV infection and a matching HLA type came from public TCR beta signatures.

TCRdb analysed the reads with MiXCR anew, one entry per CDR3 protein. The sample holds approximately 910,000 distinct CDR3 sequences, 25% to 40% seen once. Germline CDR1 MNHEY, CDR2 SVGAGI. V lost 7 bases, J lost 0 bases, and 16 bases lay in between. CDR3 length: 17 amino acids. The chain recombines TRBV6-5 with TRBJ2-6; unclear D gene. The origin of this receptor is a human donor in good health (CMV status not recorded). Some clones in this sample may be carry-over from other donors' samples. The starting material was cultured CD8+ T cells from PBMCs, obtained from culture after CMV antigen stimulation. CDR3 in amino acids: CASIRATTYSGANVLTF. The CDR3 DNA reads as TGTGCCAGCATACGGGCCACTACCTACTCTGGGGCCAACGTCCTGACTTTC.